The 20 T cell receptor beta chains in this list originate from one sample, sequenced in a study of identical twins. TCRdb analysed the 5' RACE reads with MiXCR anew, one entry per CDR3 protein. The table records some 900,000 distinct CDR3 sequences, 9% to 15% of them present only once. In addition, the sample was reused for a study of yellow fever vaccine responses in identical twins.

The source material was PBMCs. Receptors were obtained from a young woman in good health.

This chain connects TRBV12-3 or TRBV12-4 to TRBJ2-7; D is perhaps TRBD1 (6 bases). The CDR3 spans 14 residues. Trimming shortened V by 5 bases and J by 4 bases, and 15 bases separated the two germline ends. DNA for the CDR3: TGTGCCAGCAGTCAAATTACAGGGATTTACGAGCAGTACTTC. It is translated as CASSQITGIYEQYF.

The chain links TRBV4-1 to TRBJ2-7; 7 bases are a match to TRBD1. The CDR3 is 16 residues long. V dropped 0 bases and J dropped 0; count of bases not matched to a gene: 5. Per germline, CDR1 MGHRA and CDR2 YSYEKL. The CDR3 nucleotides are TGCGCCAGCAGCCAAGACACAGGGGTGGGCTCCTACGAGCAGTACTTC. Amino acids: CASSQDTGVGSYEQYF.

V is TRBV2 and J is TRBJ1-6; no reliable D call. The CDR3 is 13 amino acids. The ends were cut back, 7 bases at V and 9 bases at J, with 13 bases in the middle. Germline loops: CDR1 SNHLY, CDR2 FYNNEI. Here the CDR3 reads CASTLAFSSPLHF. The CDR3 DNA reads as TGTGCCAGCACGCTCGCCTTTAGTTCACCCCTCCACTTT.

This clonotype was picked up a small number of times. The J gene is TRBJ2-5, the V gene TRBV5-6, with TRBD1 identical over 10 bases. J lost 5 bases, V lost 4 bases, and 8 bases had no gene match. This CDR3 is 15 amino acids long. Germline assignment: CDR1 SGHDT and CDR2 YYEEEE. CDR3 bases: TGTGCCAGCAGCACCGGGACAGGGGTCATGGAGACCCAGTACTTC. Protein product: CASSTGTGVMETQYF.

This clonotype was observed many times. The chain recombines TRBV10-3 with TRBJ2-2; unclear D gene. The germline V and J ends were trimmed by 2 bases and 0 bases, with 7 bases remaining between them. This CDR3 spans 15 amino acids. The germline CDR1 and CDR2 sequences are ENHRY and SYGVKD. Here the CDR3 reads CAISERQTNTGELFF. The CDR3 region has the DNA TGTGCCATCAGTGAGAGGCAGACGAACACCGGGGAGCTGTTTTTT.

This clonotype was picked up a small number of times. V is TRBV5-1 and J is TRBJ1-1; 7 bases line up with TRBD1. Germline V lookup: CDR1 SGHRS, CDR2 YFSETQ. CDR3 length: 16 residues. With V trimmed by 4 bases and J by 2 bases, 11 bases remained unmatched. The CDR3 here is CASSPGGQLSNTEAFF. In DNA form, the CDR3 reads TGCGCCAGCAGCCCAGGGGGACAGCTCTCTAACACTGAAGCTTTCTTT.

This sequence joins TRBV5-1 and TRBJ1-4, with D tentatively TRBD1 (6 bases). This CDR3 has 16 residues. Trimming shortened V by 6 bases and J by 2 bases, and 17 bases separated the two germline ends. Germline-derived CDR1 and CDR2 are SGHRS and YFSETQ. The CDR3 DNA is TGCGCCAGCACCATGACAGGCGGTGGGACTAATGAAAAACTGTTTTTT. Its protein product is CASTMTGGGTNEKLFF.

The V call is TRBV20-1, the J call TRBJ1-2; a possible D gene is TRBD1 (6 bases). Deletions cut 0 bases from V and 4 bases from J, with 15 bases between. The CDR3 has 15 residues. CDR1 is DFQATT and CDR2 is SNEGSKA in the germline V gene (reference sequence). The CDR3 is CSARDLRGGGYGYTF. The CDR3 DNA is TGCAGTGCTAGAGATCTTAGGGGGGGAGGCTATGGCTACACCTTC.

The chain uses TRBV20-1 and TRBJ1-4; 9 positions agree with TRBD1. V dropped 1 base and J dropped 4; count of bases not matched to a gene: 4. The V gene's germline CDR1 is DFQATT and CDR2 SNEGSKA (reference sequence). CDR3 length equals 15 residues. The CDR3, as DNA: TGCAGTGCTAGAGCTACAGGGGGCTATAATGAAAAACTGTTTTTT. Translated, it gives CSARATGGYNEKLFF.

This clonotype occurred a few times. The junction departs from the called germline gene at one end, perhaps through a read error. The V call is TRBV3-1, the J call TRBJ2-1; possibly TRBD1 or TRBD2 for D (5 bases each). This CDR3 spans 11 amino acids. From germline, CDR1 is LGHDT and CDR2 YNNKEL (reference sequence). CDR3 protein: CASSQGLAGAF. The CDR3 coding sequence is TGTGCCAGCAGCCAGGGGCTAGCCGGGGCCTTC.

V gene TRBV10-3 combines with J gene TRBJ2-5; D possibly matches TRBD1 or TRBD2 (5 bases each). The CDR3 totals 17 residues. The germline gives CDR1 ENHRY, CDR2 SYGVKD. V lost 10 bases to trimming and J lost 0 bases, with 24 bases between them. The DNA for the CDR3 is TGTGCCACCAAAGGCCAGACCGGGACCCAAGACCAAGAGACCCAGTACTTC. Its protein is CATKGQTGTQDQETQYF.

The genes are TRBV6-5 and TRBJ1-1, with D possibly being TRBD1 (6 bases). The germline V gene has CDR1 MNHEY and CDR2 SVGAGI. This CDR3 comprises 15 residues. Trimming removed 0 bases from V and 4 bases from J, with 12 bases in between. In DNA, the CDR3 is TGTGCCAGCAGTTACTCTGGGGCAGGGGTCACTGAAGCTTTCTTT. Translation: CASSYSGAGVTEAFF.

This clonotype was counted between two and nine times. This chain joins TRBV15 and TRBJ2-3; 7 nucleotides agree with TRBD2. V lost 0 bases, J lost 4 bases, and 1 base stayed unmatched. This CDR3 has 14 amino acids. Per the germline V gene, CDR1 is LNHNV and CDR2 is YYDKDF (reference sequence). The CDR3 loop is CATSRDLAADTQYF. CDR3 bases: TGTGCCACCAGCAGAGATCTAGCGGCAGATACGCAGTATTTT.

This clonotype appeared many times. The rearrangement uses TRBV12-3 or TRBV12-4 and TRBJ1-4, with D unresolved. Trimming removed 3 bases at V and 5 bases at J, with 7 bases between. The CDR3 runs to 13 residues. CDR3 bases: TGTGCCAGCAGTTTTGACGAAAATGAAAAACTGTTTTTT. This sequence encodes CASSFDENEKLFF.

The chain links TRBV7-9 to TRBJ2-5; either TRBD1 or TRBD2 may fit D (5 bases each). Germline-derived CDR1 and CDR2 are SEHNR and FQNEAQ (reference sequence). V was clipped by 5 bases and J by 2 bases, with 15 bases between them. The CDR3 loop spans 15 amino acids. Here the CDR3 DNA reads TGTGCCAGCAGCACGTGGGACGTAAAACAAGAGACCCAGTACTTC. Its translation: CASSTWDVKQETQYF.

The rearrangement joins TRBV7-9 to TRBJ1-1; D is undetermined. Germline lookup yields CDR1 SEHNR and CDR2 FQNEAQ (reference sequence). Trimming took off 7 bases at V and 5 bases at J, with 17 bases between the two ends. CDR3 length: 14 residues. CDR3 loop: CASTSQLMRTEAFF. For the CDR3, the DNA is TGTGCCAGCACCTCACAACTTATGAGGACTGAAGCTTTCTTT.

This clonotype showed up many times. The chain uses TRBV5-1 and TRBJ1-2; unclear D gene. Germline CDR1 and CDR2: SGHRS and YFSETQ. This CDR3 spans 13 amino acids. The V gene lost 2 bases and the J gene lost 5 bases, with 10 bases spanning the gap. CDR3: CASSFGVAYGYTF. The CDR3, as DNA: TGCGCCAGCAGCTTTGGGGTAGCATATGGCTACACCTTC.

The chain links TRBV10-2 to TRBJ1-1; D unresolved. Trimming stripped 8 bases from V and 11 bases from J, with 12 bases between. This CDR3 region has 10 residues. Per germline, CDR1 WSHSY and CDR2 SAAADI. The CDR3 region has the DNA TGCGCCAGCTCTTCCCCCGTGGCTTTCTTT. As protein: CASSSPVAFF.

This chain's CDR3 is CASTVSTLGNTIYF. The DNA of the CDR3 is TGTGCCAGCACGGTGAGCACCCTTGGAAACACCATATATTTT. J is TRBJ1-3 and V is TRBV5-6; D remains ambiguous. The CDR3 is 14 residues long. V lost 6 bases and J 3 bases, leaving 13 bases between the germline ends. Looked up from germline, CDR1 is SGHDT and CDR2 is YYEEEE. The variable domain in full, completed from reference TRBV5-6 and TRBJ1-3, reads DAGVTQSPTHLIKTRGQQVTLRCSPKSGHDTVSWYQQALGQGPQFIFQYYEEEERQRGNFPDRFSGHQFPNYSSELNVNALLLGDSALYLCASTVSTLGNTIYFGEGSWLTVV.

The chain uses TRBV10-3 and TRBJ1-6; weak D call: TRBD1 (5 bases). The CDR3 is 15 amino acids. V lost 6 bases and J lost 2, with 11 bases in between. In germline, CDR1 is ENHRY, CDR2 SYGVKD. The DNA of the CDR3 is TGTGCCATCAGCCGGGACCGGACCTATAATTCACCCCTCCACTTT. Protein sequence: CAISRDRTYNSPLHF.